What follows are 30 T cell receptor beta chains derived from one specimen sequenced in a study of beta chain features in type 1 diabetes. TCRB transcripts that were expressed got sequenced, as all of the isolated RNA had been reverse transcribed. Assay: immunoSEQ multiplex PCR; the TCRdb copy retains only in-frame clones and omits some. Of roughly 310,000 clones in the sample, approximately 9.9% were seen once. The material sequenced was naive CD4+ T cells from blood. The receptor set was obtained from a woman aged 30 to 39 in good health.

The chain recombines TRBV2 with TRBJ2-1; no definite D call. V was clipped by 6 bases and J by 6 bases, with 15 bases between them. This CDR3 is built from 14 residues. Germline values: CDR1 SNHLY, CDR2 FYNNEI. CDR3 nucleotide sequence: TGTGCCAGCAGAAAAACCGACTCGTCCAATGAGCAGTTCTTC. It specifies CASRKTDSSNEQFF.

The chain couples TRBV18 to TRBJ2-7; 10 bases are a match to TRBD1. Looked up from germline, CDR1 is KGHSH and CDR2 is LQKENI. CDR3 size: 14 residues. Trimming took 4 bases from V and 0 from J; bases not matched to a gene: 0. The CDR3 sequence is CASSRTGGSYEQYF. CDR3 coding DNA: TGTGCCAGCTCACGGACAGGGGGCTCCTACGAGCAGTACTTC.

This clone occurred a few times. The rearrangement joins TRBV19 to TRBJ2-4, with 10 bases identical to TRBD1. The V gene end was trimmed by 6 bases and the J gene end by 0 bases; junction bases not matched to a gene: 2. Germline V gene lookup returns CDR1 LNHDA and CDR2 SQIVND (reference sequence). The CDR3 length is 15 residues. The CDR3 bases are TGTGCCAGTAGCCGGACAGGGGGAGCCAAAAACATTCAGTACTTC. Translated: CASSRTGGAKNIQYF.

This clone was counted a few times. The chain couples TRBV28 to TRBJ2-5; TRBD1 might be the D (5 bases). Trimming stripped 6 bases from V and 5 bases from J, with 16 bases between. This CDR3 contains 14 residues. Germline loops: CDR1 MDHEN, CDR2 SYDVKM. The CDR3 DNA follows: TGTGCCAGCAGCAAACATCAGGGTACTGAGACCCAGTACTTC. It translates to CASSKHQGTETQYF.

This clone was picked up a small number of times. The V and J genes are TRBV19 and TRBJ2-1, with 8 bases lining up with TRBD2. Germline values: CDR1 LNHDA, CDR2 SQIVND (reference sequence). With 8 bases clipped from V and 6 bases from J, the junction kept 15 bases outside the gene matches. This CDR3 is built from 16 residues. This chain's CDR3 is CASQKSGRGFANEQFF. In DNA form, the CDR3 reads TGTGCCAGTCAAAAGAGCGGGAGAGGTTTCGCCAATGAGCAGTTCTTC.

This clone was detected only a few times. CDR3 sequence (DNA): TGTGCCAGCAGCTTGGACCAGGGGGCGAGGGAGACCCAGTACTTC. Its translation: CASSLDQGARETQYF. The rearrangement links TRBV5-4 to TRBJ2-5; 8 positions agree with TRBD1. The V gene's germline CDR1 is SGHNT and CDR2 YYREEE (reference sequence). The junction had 6 bases not matched to a gene; V was cut back by 0 bases and J by 5 bases. This CDR3 has 15 residues.

The chain joins TRBV18 to TRBJ1-4; D is undetermined. V was clipped by 0 bases and J by 8 bases, with 13 bases between them. The CDR3 contains 15 residues. CDR1 and CDR2 (germline): KGHSH, LQKENI. CDR3 loop: CASSPPSGFREKLFF. DNA for the CDR3: TGTGCCAGCTCACCACCCTCAGGTTTTAGAGAAAAACTGTTTTTT.

This clone showed up just a few times. Its ends do not fully match the called genes, so a read error is possible. The genes are TRBV6-1 and TRBJ1-1, with TRBD1 matching over 9 bases. This CDR3 spans 15 amino acids. CDR1 MNHNS and CDR2 SASEGT come from the germline V gene. The CDR3 DNA is TGTGCCAGCAGTGAGCTAGGGACAGGGCCCCGAAACCAGCTCTTT. Its translation: CASSELGTGPRNQLF.

This clone was counted only a few times. V is TRBV9 and J is TRBJ2-3; 7 bases are a match to TRBD2. The CDR3 runs 15 residues. With V trimmed by 0 bases and J by 2 bases, 3 bases remained unmatched. Germline V gene lookup returns CDR1 SGDLS and CDR2 YYNGEE. The CDR3 sequence: CASSVGGTNTDTQYF. The CDR3 DNA follows: TGTGCCAGCAGCGTAGGAGGGACTAACACAGATACGCAGTATTTT. The full variable domain, with the rest looked up from reference TRBV9 and TRBJ2-3, is DSGVTQTPKHLITATGQRVTLRCSPRSGDLSVYWYQQSLDQGLQFLIQYYNGEERAKGNILERFSAQQFPDLHSELNLSSLELGDSALYFCASSVGGTNTDTQYFGPGTRLTVL.

V gene TRBV15 combines with J gene TRBJ2-7; 11 positions agree with TRBD2. From germline, CDR1 is LNHNV and CDR2 YYDKDF (reference sequence). This CDR3 has 15 amino acids. V dropped 1 base and J dropped 1; count of bases not matched to a gene: 0. The CDR3 DNA reads as TGTGCCACCAGCAGAGTAGCGGGAGGGTCCTACGAGCAGTACTTC. Translation: CATSRVAGGSYEQYF.

The V gene is TRBV29-1, the J gene TRBJ2-2; D remains ambiguous. The CDR3 is made up of 11 amino acids. From germline, CDR1 is SQVTM and CDR2 ANQGSEA. V lost 4 bases to trimming and J lost 5 bases, with 5 bases between them. CDR3 coding DNA: TGCAGCGTTGCCGGGACCGGGGAGCTGTTTTTT. Protein product: CSVAGTGELFF.

The chain has TRBV21-1 and TRBJ2-2; the table's D call TRBD1 went unverified against the DNA. TRBV21-1 is marked as a pseudogene. The CDR3 sequence is 17 residues long. CDR3 in amino acids: CASSKSRTVEDTGELFF. CDR3 in DNA: TGTGCCAGCAGCAAGTCGAGGACAGTAGAAGACACCGGGGAGCTGTTTTTT.

The sample holds a few counts of this clone. The V and J genes are TRBV13 and TRBJ1-2; the match to TRBD1 covers 10 bases. This CDR3 spans 16 amino acids. Germline V gene sequence: CDR1 PRHDT, CDR2 FYEKMQ (reference sequence). The V segment lost 0 bases and the J segment 2 bases; nucleotides outside the gene matches: 3. The CDR3 region has the DNA TGTGCCAGCAGCTTAGGCCTGGGACAGGGGAACTATGGCTACACCTTC. It translates to CASSLGLGQGNYGYTF.

This chain uses TRBV7-2 with TRBJ2-5; 7 bases agree with TRBD1. Unmatched junction bases numbered 7, after V lost 5 bases and J lost 1 base. CDR1 SGHTA and CDR2 FQGNSA come from the germline V gene. The CDR3 totals 15 residues. The CDR3 nucleotides are TGTGCCAGCAGCCAGGACAGGTGGTCCCAAGAGACCCAGTACTTC. Amino acids: CASSQDRWSQETQYF.

This clone came up a few times. CDR3 residues: CASSRDATGPSGYTF. The CDR3, as DNA: TGTGCCAGCAGCCGAGACGCGACAGGGCCCTCCGGCTACACCTTC. The rearrangement links TRBV13 to TRBJ1-2; 7 bases fit TRBD1. J was trimmed by 8 bases and V by 5 bases; bases with no gene match: 14. The germline CDR1 and CDR2 sequences are PRHDT and FYEKMQ (reference sequence). CDR3 length: 15 amino acids.

In its sample, this clone was seen a few times. The genes are TRBV5-1 and TRBJ2-7, with 7 positions matching TRBD1. The CDR3 is 13 amino acids. Germline V gene data show CDR1 as SGHRS and CDR2 as YFSETQ. J lost 2 bases, V lost 5 bases, and 4 bases had no gene match. Here the CDR3 reads CASSNQGAYEQYF. The DNA for the CDR3 is TGCGCCAGCAGTAATCAGGGGGCCTACGAGCAGTACTTC.

The table lists this clone with a few counts. The V gene is TRBV5-6, the J gene TRBJ1-1; D might be TRBD1 (5 bases). The CDR3 sequence is 15 residues long. Germline V CDR1 and CDR2: SGHDT, YYEEEE. Trimming removed 4 bases from V and 6 bases from J, with 19 bases in between. The chain's CDR3 is CASSGYSRGRAEAFF. CDR3 nucleotide sequence: TGTGCCAGCAGCGGGTACTCAAGGGGTCGCGCTGAAGCTTTCTTT.

This sequence joins TRBV4-3 and TRBJ2-3; 8 nucleotides line up with TRBD2. The J segment lost 0 bases and the V segment lost 1 base, leaving 3 bases of the junction unmatched. There are 16 residues in the CDR3. Germline-derived CDR1 and CDR2 are LGHNA and YSLEER. CDR3: CASSQAGGPSTDTQYF. CDR3 DNA sequence: TGCGCCAGCAGCCAAGCGGGAGGGCCCAGCACAGATACGCAGTATTTT.

The chain has TRBV15 and TRBJ2-4, with D perhaps matching TRBD2 (5 bases). Germline CDR1 is LNHNV and CDR2 is YYDKDF (reference sequence). V was trimmed by 7 bases and J by 3 bases, leaving 19 bases between them. The CDR3 extends over 16 amino acids. The CDR3 reads CATNSNRAGVKNIQYF. For the CDR3, the DNA is TGTGCCACCAACAGTAATCGCGCGGGTGTCAAAAACATTCAGTACTTC.

This clone has a handful of counts. The chain uses TRBV14 and TRBJ2-3; D is unclear. With 4 bases removed from V and 4 bases from J, the gap between germline ends came to 3 bases. The CDR3 loop spans 11 amino acids. Looked up from germline, CDR1 is SGHDN and CDR2 is FVKESK. Here the CDR3 reads CASSPADTQYF. As DNA, the CDR3 is TGTGCCAGCAGCCCGGCAGATACGCAGTATTTT.

The rearrangement uses TRBV30 and TRBJ2-1; TRBD2 agrees at 7 bases. The junction had 11 bases not matched to a gene; V was cut back by 3 bases and J by 0 bases. The CDR3 runs to 17 residues. The germline V gene encodes CDR1 GTSNPN and CDR2 SVGIG (reference sequence). The CDR3 coding sequence is TGTGCCTGGAGCCAAAGGGGCGGCGGGAGCTCCTACAATGAGCAGTTCTTC. Its protein product is CAWSQRGGGSSYNEQFF.

This rearrangement joins TRBV18 to TRBJ2-2; D remains unclear. The CDR3 runs to 14 residues. V lost 3 bases and J lost 5, with 10 bases in between. Germline V lookup: CDR1 KGHSH, CDR2 LQKENI. The CDR3 DNA is TGTGCCAGCTCACCGGGTCAGGATACCGGGGAGCTGTTTTTT. Amino acids: CASSPGQDTGELFF.

This clone turned up a few times. The J gene is TRBJ2-7, the V gene TRBV9; D possibly corresponds to TRBD1 (5 bases). The CDR3 extends over 14 amino acids. Germline CDR1 is SGDLS and CDR2 is YYNGEE. With 0 bases removed from V and 5 bases from J, the gap between germline ends came to 12 bases. The CDR3 here is CASSVGRGGHEQYF. The CDR3 DNA reads TGTGCCAGCAGCGTAGGTAGGGGCGGCCACGAGCAGTACTTC.

For the CDR3, the DNA is TGTGCCAGCAGCTTAGCTGGGGGAGGGCCCTACGAGCAGTACTTC. It specifies CASSLAGGGPYEQYF. The genes are TRBV7-2 and TRBJ2-7, with TRBD2 identical over 7 bases. The CDR3 sequence is 15 residues long. V shed 0 bases and J 2 bases; nucleotides not matched to a gene: 4. CDR1 is SGHTA and CDR2 is FQGNSA in the germline V gene.

The table lists this clone with a few counts. The rearrangement uses TRBV14 and TRBJ2-7; a weak D match, TRBD2 (5 bases). V was trimmed by 4 bases and J by 7 bases, leaving 20 bases between them. The CDR3 length is 15 residues. From germline, CDR1 is SGHDN and CDR2 FVKESK. CDR3 in amino acids: CASSPRETYFSEQYF. In DNA form, the CDR3 reads TGTGCCAGCAGCCCCCGGGAAACCTATTTCAGTGAGCAGTACTTC.

The rearrangement joins TRBV7-2 to TRBJ1-5; a weak D match, TRBD1 (5 bases). The V gene lost 1 base and the J gene lost 4 bases, with 14 bases spanning the gap. Germline lookup yields CDR1 SGHTA and CDR2 FQGNSA. This CDR3 spans 16 amino acids. The chain's CDR3 is CASSLVQGGSNQPQHF. CDR3 DNA sequence: TGTGCCAGCAGCTTAGTTCAGGGTGGGTCGAATCAGCCCCAGCATTTT.

This clone was seen a handful of times. This chain links TRBV28 with TRBJ2-6; D possibly corresponds to TRBD1 (6 bases). The V gene's germline CDR1 is MDHEN and CDR2 SYDVKM. The CDR3 extends over 15 amino acids. Trimming took 4 bases from V and 5 from J, leaving 12 bases between them. The CDR3 DNA is TGTGCCAGCAGTTCCAGGGGAACGCGGGCCAACGTCCTGACTTTC. This translates into CASSSRGTRANVLTF.

This clone appeared a single time. The gene calls are TRBV29-1 and TRBJ1-1, with 7 bases aligning to TRBD1. With V trimmed by 4 bases and J by 1 base, 12 bases remained unmatched. The CDR3 extends over 16 amino acids. CDR1 is SQVTM, CDR2 ANQGSEA, per germline. The CDR3 loop is CSVVGGSASRNTEAFF. The CDR3 DNA is TGCAGCGTTGTAGGGGGCTCTGCCTCTCGGAACACTGAAGCTTTCTTT.

The J gene is TRBJ1-1, the V gene TRBV28; D is ambiguous. V shed 6 bases and J shed 3 bases, with 8 bases lying between them. Germline CDR1 MDHEN, CDR2 SYDVKM. The CDR3 is made up of 12 amino acids. CDR3 nucleotides: TGTGCCAGCAGAACCGAGGACACTGAAGCTTTCTTT. Residues: CASRTEDTEAFF. Combining the CDR3 with reference TRBV28 and TRBJ1-1 gives the whole variable domain DVKVTQSSRYLVKRTGEKVFLECVQDMDHENMFWYRQDPGLGLRLIYFSYDVKMKEKGDIPEGYSVSREKKERFSLILESASTNQTSMYLCASRTEDTEAFFGQGTRLTVV.

V gene TRBV2 combines with J gene TRBJ2-4; 9 bases align to TRBD1. With 6 bases clipped from V and 5 bases from J, the junction kept 8 bases outside the gene matches. Looked up from germline, CDR1 is SNHLY and CDR2 is FYNNEI. CDR3 length: 15 amino acids. CDR3 amino acids: CASRLQGASQNIQYF. The CDR3 DNA reads TGTGCCAGCAGATTACAGGGGGCTTCGCAAAACATTCAGTACTTC.